The present T cell receptor beta chain was sequenced within a study of T cells in Graves' hyperthyroidism and ophthalmopathy. Across the study: The authors collected peripheral blood at initial diagnosis, before any treatment. Overall study findings and caveats: Most expanded thyroid clonotypes above 0.001 also appeared in blood.

Researchers defined stable Graves' hyperthyroidism as no ophthalmopathy progression within 18 months. Isolation of PBMCs was performed on around 9.3 ml fresh peripheral blood. This clonotype was found many times. Its antigen is as yet unknown. Using RNA transcripts as the source, TCR beta CDR3 regions were amplified. HTBI primers were used for first-round RT-PCR of the TCR CDR3. A single record per CDR3 protein comes from TCRdb applying MiXCR to the multiplex PCR reads. Of approximately 590,000 distinct CDR3 sequences listed, 15% to 18% are singletons. Material: blood. This clonotype originated in a woman aged 25 to 39 with Graves' hyperthyroidism.

CDR3 DNA sequence: TGTGCCAGCAGTTTCAGGGACGACACTGAAGCTTTCTTT. Translated, it gives CASSFRDDTEAFF. J is TRBJ1-1 and V is TRBV12-3 or TRBV12-4, with D tentatively TRBD1 (5 bases). The CDR3 runs to 13 residues. Trimming removed 3 bases from V and 3 bases from J, with 8 bases in between.